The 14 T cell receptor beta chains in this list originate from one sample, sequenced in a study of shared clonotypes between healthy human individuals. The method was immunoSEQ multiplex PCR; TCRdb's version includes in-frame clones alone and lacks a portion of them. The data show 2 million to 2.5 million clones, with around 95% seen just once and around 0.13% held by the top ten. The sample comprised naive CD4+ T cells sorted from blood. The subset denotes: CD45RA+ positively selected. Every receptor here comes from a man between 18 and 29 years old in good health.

The CDR3 DNA is TGTGCCAGTAGATTCAGAGCGGCCAACACAGATACGCAGTATTTT. Residues: CASRFRAANTDTQYF. The chain couples TRBV19 to TRBJ2-3, with D possibly being TRBD2 (5 bases). Germline loops: CDR1 LNHDA, CDR2 SQIVND (reference sequence). V was trimmed by 6 bases and J by 2 bases, leaving 15 bases between them. CDR3 length: 15 residues. Full variable domain (outside the CDR3, taken from reference TRBV19 and TRBJ2-3): DGGITQSPKYLFRKEGQNVTLSCEQNLNHDAMYWYRQDPGQGLRLIYYSQIVNDFQKGDIAEGYSVSREKKESFPLTVTSAQKNPTAFYLCASRFRAANTDTQYFGPGTRLTVL.

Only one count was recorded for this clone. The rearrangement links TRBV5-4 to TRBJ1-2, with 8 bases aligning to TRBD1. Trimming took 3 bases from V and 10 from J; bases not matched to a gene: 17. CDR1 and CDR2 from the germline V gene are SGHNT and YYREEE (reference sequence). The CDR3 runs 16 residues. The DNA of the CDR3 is TGTGCCAGCAGCTCAGGACAGGGCCCGATAGTCAGTTTCTACACCTTC. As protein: CASSSGQGPIVSFYTF.

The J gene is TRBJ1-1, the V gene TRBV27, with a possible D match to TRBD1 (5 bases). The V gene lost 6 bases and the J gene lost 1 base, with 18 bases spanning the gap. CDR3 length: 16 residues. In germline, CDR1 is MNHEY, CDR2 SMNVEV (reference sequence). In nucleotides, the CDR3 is TGTGCCAGCAGCCCCCCAGGTCGGGGGTCGAACACTGAAGCTTTCTTT. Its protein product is CASSPPGRGSNTEAFF.

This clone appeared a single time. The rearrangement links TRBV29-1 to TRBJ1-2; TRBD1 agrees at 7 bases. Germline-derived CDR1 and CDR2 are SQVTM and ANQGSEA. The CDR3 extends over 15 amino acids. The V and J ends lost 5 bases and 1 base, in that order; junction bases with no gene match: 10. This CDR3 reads CSVPGQETNNYGYTF. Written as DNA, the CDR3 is TGCAGCGTTCCCGGACAGGAGACTAATAACTATGGCTACACCTTC.

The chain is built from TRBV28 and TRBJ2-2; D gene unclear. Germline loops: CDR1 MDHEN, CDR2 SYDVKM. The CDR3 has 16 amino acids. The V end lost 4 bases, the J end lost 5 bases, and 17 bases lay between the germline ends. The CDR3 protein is CASSSNSKPQTGELFF. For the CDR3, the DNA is TGTGCCAGCAGTTCAAATTCTAAACCTCAAACCGGGGAGCTGTTTTTT.

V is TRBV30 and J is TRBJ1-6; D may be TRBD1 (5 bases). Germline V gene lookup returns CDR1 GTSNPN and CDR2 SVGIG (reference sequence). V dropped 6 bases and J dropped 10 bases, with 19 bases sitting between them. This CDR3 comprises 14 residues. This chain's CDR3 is CACTRDSGSSPLHF. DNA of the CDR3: TGTGCCTGTACCCGGGACTCGGGGTCCTCACCCCTCCACTTT.

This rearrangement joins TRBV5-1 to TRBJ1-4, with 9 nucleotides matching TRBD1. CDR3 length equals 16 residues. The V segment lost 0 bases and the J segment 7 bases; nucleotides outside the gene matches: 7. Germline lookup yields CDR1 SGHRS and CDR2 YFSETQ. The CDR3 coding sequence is TGCGCCAGCAGCTTGGACTGGACAGGGGTGGCTGAAAAACTGTTTTTT. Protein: CASSLDWTGVAEKLFF. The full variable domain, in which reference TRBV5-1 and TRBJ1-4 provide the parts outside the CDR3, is KAGVTQTPRYLIKTRGQQVTLSCSPISGHRSVSWYQQTPGQGLQFLFEYFSETQRNKGNFPGRFSGRQFSNSRSEMNVSTLELGDSALYLCASSLDWTGVAEKLFFGSGTQLSVL.

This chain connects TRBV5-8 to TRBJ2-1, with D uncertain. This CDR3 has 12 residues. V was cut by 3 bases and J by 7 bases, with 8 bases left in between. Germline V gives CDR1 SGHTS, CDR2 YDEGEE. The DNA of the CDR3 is TGTGCCAGCAGCTCGCAAAGAAATGAGCAGTTCTTC. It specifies CASSSQRNEQFF.

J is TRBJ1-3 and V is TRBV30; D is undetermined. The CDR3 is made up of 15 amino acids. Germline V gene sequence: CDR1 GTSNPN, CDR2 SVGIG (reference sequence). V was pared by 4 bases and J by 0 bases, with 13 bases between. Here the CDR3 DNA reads TGTGCCTGGACGCGGTTTCCGAGCTCTGGAAACACCATATATTTT. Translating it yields CAWTRFPSSGNTIYF.

DNA for the CDR3: TGCGCCAGCAGCTTCAACAGGGGGTCATACAATGAGCAGTTCTTC. Translating gives CASSFNRGSYNEQFF. The chain employs TRBV5-1 and TRBJ2-1; TRBD1 matches 8 bases. V trimming: 2 bases; J trimming: 4 bases; junction bases outside the gene matches: 5. There are 15 residues in the CDR3. Germline V lookup: CDR1 SGHRS, CDR2 YFSETQ.

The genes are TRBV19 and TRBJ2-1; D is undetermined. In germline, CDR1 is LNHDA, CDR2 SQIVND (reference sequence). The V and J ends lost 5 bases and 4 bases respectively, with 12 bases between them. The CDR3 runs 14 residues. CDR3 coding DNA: TGTGCCAGTAGTTCCCGGCTAACTTACAATGAGCAGTTCTTC. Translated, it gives CASSSRLTYNEQFF.

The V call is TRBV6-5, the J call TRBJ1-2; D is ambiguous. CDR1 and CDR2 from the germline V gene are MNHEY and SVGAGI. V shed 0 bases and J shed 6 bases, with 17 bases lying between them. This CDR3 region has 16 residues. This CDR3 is CASSYSTGLGRDGYTF. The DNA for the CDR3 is TGTGCCAGCAGTTACTCGACTGGCCTCGGACGGGATGGCTACACCTTC.

The DNA for the CDR3 is TGCGCCAGCAGCCAAGGGGCAGGGTTTGGCTACACCTTC. Translated: CASSQGAGFGYTF. The gene calls are TRBV4-1 and TRBJ1-2; D possibly corresponds to TRBD1 (5 bases). This CDR3 has 13 amino acids. The germline gives CDR1 MGHRA, CDR2 YSYEKL. The V end was cut by 1 base, the J end by 7 bases, with 10 bases between.

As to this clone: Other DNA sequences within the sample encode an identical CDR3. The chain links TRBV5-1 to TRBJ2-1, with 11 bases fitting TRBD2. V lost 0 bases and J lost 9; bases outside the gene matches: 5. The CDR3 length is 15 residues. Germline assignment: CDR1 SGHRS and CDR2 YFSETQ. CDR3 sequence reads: CASSLELAGVGEQFF. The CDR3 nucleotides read TGCGCCAGCAGCTTGGAACTAGCGGGAGTTGGTGAGCAGTTCTTC. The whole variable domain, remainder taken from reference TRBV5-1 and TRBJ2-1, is KAGVTQTPRYLIKTRGQQVTLSCSPISGHRSVSWYQQTPGQGLQFLFEYFSETQRNKGNFPGRFSGRQFSNSRSEMNVSTLELGDSALYLCASSLELAGVGEQFFGPGTRLTVL.